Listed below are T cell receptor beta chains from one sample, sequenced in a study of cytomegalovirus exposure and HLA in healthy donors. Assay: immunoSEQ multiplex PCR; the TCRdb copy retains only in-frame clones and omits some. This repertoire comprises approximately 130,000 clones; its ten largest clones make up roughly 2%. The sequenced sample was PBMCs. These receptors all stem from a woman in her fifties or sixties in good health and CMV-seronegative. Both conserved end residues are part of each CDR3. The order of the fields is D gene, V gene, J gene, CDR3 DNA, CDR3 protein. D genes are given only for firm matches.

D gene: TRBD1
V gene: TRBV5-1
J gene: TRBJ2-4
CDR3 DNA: TGCGCCAGCAGATTCGGGACAGGGGGGCTAGCCAAAAACATTCAGTACTTC
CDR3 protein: CASRFGTGGLAKNIQYF

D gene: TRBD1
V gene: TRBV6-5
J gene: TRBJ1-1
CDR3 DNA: TGTGCCAGCAGTTACTCAGGGGGCGGGGGGACTGAAGCTTTCTTT
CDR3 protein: CASSYSGGGGTEAFF

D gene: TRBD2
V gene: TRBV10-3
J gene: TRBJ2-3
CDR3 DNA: TGTGCCATCAGTAACGGCGGGGGGGCGGGGGATACGCAGTATTTT
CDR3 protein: CAISNGGGAGDTQYF

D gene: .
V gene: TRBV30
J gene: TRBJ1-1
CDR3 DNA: TGTGCCTGGAGTGTAGGTTGGCGGGCAGAGGGCGCTGAAGCTTTCTTT
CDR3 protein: CAWSVGWRAEGAEAFF

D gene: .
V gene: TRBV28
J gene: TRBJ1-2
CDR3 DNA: TGTGCCAGCAGCGGTTCTTATGGCTACACCTTC
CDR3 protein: CASSGSYGYTF

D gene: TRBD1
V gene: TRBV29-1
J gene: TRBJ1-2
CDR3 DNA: TGCAGCGGACAGGGGGCGGATGGCTACACCTTC
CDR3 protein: CSGQGADGYTF

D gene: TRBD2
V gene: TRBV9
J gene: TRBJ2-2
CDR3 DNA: TGTGCCAGCAGCGTAGCTCGAGCAGGGAGGGCCACCGGGGAGCTGTTTTTT
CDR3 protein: CASSVARAGRATGELFF

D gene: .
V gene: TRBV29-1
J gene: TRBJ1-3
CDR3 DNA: TGCAGCGTTGTCCTCTCTGGAAACACCATATATTTT
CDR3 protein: CSVVLSGNTIYF

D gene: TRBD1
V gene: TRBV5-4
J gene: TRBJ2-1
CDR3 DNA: TGTGCCAGCAGCTTGGGGGGGACAGGGTTCAATGAGCAGTTCTTC
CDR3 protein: CASSLGGTGFNEQFF

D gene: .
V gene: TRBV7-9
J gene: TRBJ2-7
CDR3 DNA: TGTGCCAGCAGCTTAGTCGGATTGGGGGCTTACGAGCAGTACTTC
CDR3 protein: CASSLVGLGAYEQYF

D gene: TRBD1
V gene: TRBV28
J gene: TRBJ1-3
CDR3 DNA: TGTGCCAGCAGACCGACAGGGGCGATCTCTGGAAACACCATATATTTT
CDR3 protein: CASRPTGAISGNTIYF

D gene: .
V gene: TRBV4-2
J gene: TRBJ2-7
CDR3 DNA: TGTGCCAGCAGCCAAGATCTGGGGCCATACGAGCAGTACTTC
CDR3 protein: CASSQDLGPYEQYF

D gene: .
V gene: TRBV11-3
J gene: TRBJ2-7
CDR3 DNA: TGTGCCAGCAGCTCAGGTGACAGCTCCTACGAGCAGTACTTC
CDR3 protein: CASSSGDSSYEQYF

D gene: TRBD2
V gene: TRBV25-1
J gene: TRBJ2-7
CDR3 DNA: TGTGCCAGCACTAGCGGGAGTGCCTACGAGCAGTACTTC
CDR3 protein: CASTSGSAYEQYF

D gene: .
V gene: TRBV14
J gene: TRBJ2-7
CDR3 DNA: TGTGCCAGCAGCCAGTGGCGGGGGCCGACCTACGAGCAGTACTTC
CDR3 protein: CASSQWRGPTYEQYF

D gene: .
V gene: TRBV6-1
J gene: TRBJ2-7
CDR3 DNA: TGTGCCAGCAGCGTAACTCTTATCTCCTACGAGCAGTACTTC
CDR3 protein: CASSVTLISYEQYF

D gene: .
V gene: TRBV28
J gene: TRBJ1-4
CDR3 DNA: TGTGCCAGCAGTTTCCCCGGGATAAGGGAGGAAAAACTGTTTTTT
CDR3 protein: CASSFPGIREEKLFF

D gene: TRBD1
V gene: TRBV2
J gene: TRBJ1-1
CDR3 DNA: TGTGCCAGCAGTGAGGCCCCCAGGGGGCTGTACACTGAAGCTTTCTTT
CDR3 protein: CASSEAPRGLYTEAFF

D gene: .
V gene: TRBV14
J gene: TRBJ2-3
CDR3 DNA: TGTGCCAGCAGCCGCACTCGAAAAACAGATACGCAGTATTTT
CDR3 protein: CASSRTRKTDTQYF

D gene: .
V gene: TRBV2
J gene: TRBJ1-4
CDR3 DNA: TGTGCCAGCAGTGTCAGGTTAGGAGAAAAACTGTTTTTT
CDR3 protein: CASSVRLGEKLFF

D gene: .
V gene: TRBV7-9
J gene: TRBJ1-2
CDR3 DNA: TGTGCCAGCAGCTTAAGTGGCGGGAACTATGGCTACACCTTC
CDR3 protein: CASSLSGGNYGYTF

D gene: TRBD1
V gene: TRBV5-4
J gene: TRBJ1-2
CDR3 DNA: TGTGCCAGCAGCTTGGGGACAGGGCTATCTCTAAGCTATGGCTACACCTTC
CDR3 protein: CASSLGTGLSLSYGYTF

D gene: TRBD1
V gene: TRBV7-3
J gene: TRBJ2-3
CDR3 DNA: TGTGCCAGCAGCCCGGACAGGTATACAGATACGCAGTATTTT
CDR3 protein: CASSPDRYTDTQYF

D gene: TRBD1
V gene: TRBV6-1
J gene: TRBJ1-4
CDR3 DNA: TGTGCCAGCAGATCCCGGACAGGGGGAGATGAAAAACTGTTTTTT
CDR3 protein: CASRSRTGGDEKLFF

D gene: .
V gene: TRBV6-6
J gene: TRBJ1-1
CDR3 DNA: TGTGCCAGCAGTTACGGCCCTGAAGCTTTCTTT
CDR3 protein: CASSYGPEAFF

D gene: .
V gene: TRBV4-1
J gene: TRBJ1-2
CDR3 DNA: TGCGCCAGCAGCCCCCTGGGGGCTCAGGGTGTCTATGGCTACACCTTC
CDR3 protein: CASSPLGAQGVYGYTF

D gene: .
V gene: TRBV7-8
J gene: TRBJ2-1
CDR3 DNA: TGTGCCAGCAGCTTAGGTCTAACCTACAATGAGCAGTTCTTC
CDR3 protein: CASSLGLTYNEQFF

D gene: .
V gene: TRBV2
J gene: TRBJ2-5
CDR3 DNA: TGTGCCAGCATGCAGGGTAGCCGAGAGACCCAGTACTTC
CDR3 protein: CASMQGSRETQYF

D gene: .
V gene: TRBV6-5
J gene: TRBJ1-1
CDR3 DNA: TGTGCCAGCAGTTCCGAAGGGAGAGGAGCTTTCTTT
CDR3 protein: CASSSEGRGAFF

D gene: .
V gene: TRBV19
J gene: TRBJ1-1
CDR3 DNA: TGTGCCAGTAGTAACCCCCCGGGAGGGCCAGGAACTGAAGCTTTCTTT
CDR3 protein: CASSNPPGGPGTEAFF

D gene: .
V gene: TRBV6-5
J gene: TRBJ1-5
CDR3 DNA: TGTGCCAGCAGTCCTCGGGTAGCGAGCAATCAGCCCCAGCATTTT
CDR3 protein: CASSPRVASNQPQHF

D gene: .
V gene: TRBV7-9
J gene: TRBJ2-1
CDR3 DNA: TGTGCCAGCAACACGCCTGGGGCAGCCTATTTCTACAATGAGCAGTTCTTC
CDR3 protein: CASNTPGAAYFYNEQFF

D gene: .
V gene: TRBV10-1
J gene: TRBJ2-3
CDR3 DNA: TGCGCCAGCAGTGAGTCCAGGGATACGCAGTATTTT
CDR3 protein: CASSESRDTQYF

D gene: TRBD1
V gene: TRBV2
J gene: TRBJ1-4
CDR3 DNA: TGTGCCAGCGGACTTAGGACAGGAGCTAATGAAAAACTGTTTTTT
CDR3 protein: CASGLRTGANEKLFF

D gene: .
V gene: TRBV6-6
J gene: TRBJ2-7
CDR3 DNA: TGTGCCAGCAGTAGCGGGCCTCATGAGGAGCAGTACTTC
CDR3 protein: CASSSGPHEEQYF

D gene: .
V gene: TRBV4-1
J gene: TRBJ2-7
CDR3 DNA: TGCGCCAGCAGCCAAGATCCGACTCTCGCGGACGAGCAGTACTTC
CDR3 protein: CASSQDPTLADEQYF

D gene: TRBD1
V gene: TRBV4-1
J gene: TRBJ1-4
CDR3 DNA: TGCGCCAGCAGCCAGCGGTCGGACAGGGAAAATGAAAAACTGTTTTTT
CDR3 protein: CASSQRSDRENEKLFF

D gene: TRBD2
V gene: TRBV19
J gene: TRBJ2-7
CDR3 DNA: TGTGCCAGTAGTTCGGGACTAGCGGGAGGGCCTTTCTACGAGCAGTACTTC
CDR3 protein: CASSSGLAGGPFYEQYF

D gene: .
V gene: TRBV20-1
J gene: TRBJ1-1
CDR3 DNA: TGCAGTGCTTCCCGTGTCGAAGCTTTCTTT
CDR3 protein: CSASRVEAFF

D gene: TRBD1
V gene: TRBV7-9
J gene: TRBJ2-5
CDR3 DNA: TGTGCCAGCAGCTTAGGATACGGGACAGAAGAGACCCAGTACTTC
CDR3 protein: CASSLGYGTEETQYF

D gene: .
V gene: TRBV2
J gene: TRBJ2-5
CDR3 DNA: TGTGCCAGCGGGATAAGCAGGCCGCAGGGTGGGACCCAGTACTTC
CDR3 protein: CASGISRPQGGTQYF

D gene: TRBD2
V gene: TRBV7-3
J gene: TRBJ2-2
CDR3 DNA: TGTGCCAGCAGCTTAGTCGGGAGGGCCGGCGGGGAGCTGTTTTTT
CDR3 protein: CASSLVGRAGGELFF

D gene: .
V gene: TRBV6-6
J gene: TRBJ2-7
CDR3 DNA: TGTGCCAGCAGTCCATCCAACGAGCAGTACTTC
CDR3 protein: CASSPSNEQYF

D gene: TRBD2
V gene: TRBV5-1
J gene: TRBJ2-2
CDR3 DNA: TGCGCCAGCAGCTTGGTGGCTAGCGGGGGGGCGCCCGACACCGGGGAGCTGTTTTTT
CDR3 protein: CASSLVASGGAPDTGELFF

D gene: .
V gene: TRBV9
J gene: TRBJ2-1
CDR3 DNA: TGTGCCAGCAGCGGGCATCTAGCATCGTCCTACAATGAGCAGTTCTTC
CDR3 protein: CASSGHLASSYNEQFF

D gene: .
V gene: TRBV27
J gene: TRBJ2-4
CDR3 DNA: TGTGCCAGCAGCCCCGATCCGAACGGGGCCAAAAACATTCAGTACTTC
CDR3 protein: CASSPDPNGAKNIQYF

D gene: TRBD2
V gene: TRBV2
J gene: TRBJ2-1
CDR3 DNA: TGTGCCAGCAGGCACCGGACTAGCGGCTCCTACAATGAGCAGTTCTTC
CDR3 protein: CASRHRTSGSYNEQFF

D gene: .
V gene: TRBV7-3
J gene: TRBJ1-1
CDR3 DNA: TGTGCCAGCAGCCTCGGAGGCGGGACTGAAGCTTTCTTT
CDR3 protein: CASSLGGGTEAFF

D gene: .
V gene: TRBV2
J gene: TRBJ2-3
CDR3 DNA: TGTGCCAGCAGTGAAGACGGGAATACGCAGTATTTT
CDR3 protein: CASSEDGNTQYF

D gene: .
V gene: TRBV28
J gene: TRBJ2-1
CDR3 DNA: TGTGCCAGCAGAGCCCACAGTTCCTCCAACTACAATGAGCAGTTCTTC
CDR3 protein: CASRAHSSSNYNEQFF

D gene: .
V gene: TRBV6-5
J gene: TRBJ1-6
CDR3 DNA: TGTGCCAGCAGAATGACTGACTTGTCTTCACCCCTCCACTTT
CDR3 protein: CASRMTDLSSPLHF

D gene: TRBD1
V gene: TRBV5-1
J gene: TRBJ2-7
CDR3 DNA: TGCGCCAGCAGCTTGGTAATGGACAGGGGCGAGCAGTACTTC
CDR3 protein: CASSLVMDRGEQYF

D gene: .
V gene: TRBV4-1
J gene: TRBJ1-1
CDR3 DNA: TGCGCCAGCAGCCATGCTCCGGGTGCCGAAGCTTTCTTT
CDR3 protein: CASSHAPGAEAFF